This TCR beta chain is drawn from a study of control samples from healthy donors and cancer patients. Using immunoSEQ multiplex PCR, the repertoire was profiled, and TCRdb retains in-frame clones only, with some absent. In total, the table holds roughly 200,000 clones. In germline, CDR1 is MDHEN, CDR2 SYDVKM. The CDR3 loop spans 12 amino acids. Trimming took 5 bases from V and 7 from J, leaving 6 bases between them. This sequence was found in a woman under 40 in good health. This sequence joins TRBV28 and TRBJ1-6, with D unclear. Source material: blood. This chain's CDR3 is CASSIPNSPLHF. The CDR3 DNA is TGTGCCAGCAGTATCCCAAATTCACCCCTCCACTTT.